Listed below are T cell receptor beta chains from one sample, sequenced in a study of tumor-infiltrating lymphocytes in primary liver carcinoma. MiXCR, applied by TCRdb to the multiplex PCR reads, yields one record per CDR3 protein. The table records about 74,000 distinct CDR3 sequences, 55% to 75% of them present only once. Sequenced: liver tumor tissue from sampling region 4. The receptors shown here come from a middle-aged man with primary liver carcinoma and hepatitis B virus infection. The CDR3 runs from the conserved cysteine through the conserved F or W. Fields, in order: V gene, clone size, J gene, D gene, CDR3 length, CDR3 DNA, CDR3 protein. The D gene is left open where the match is weak. Clone size is not always given. Where it is, it says once, few, many or a class for expanded clones.

TRBV4-2	.	TRBJ2-3	TRBD2	17	TGTGCCAGCAGCCCTGGACTAGCGGGCCACCTCACAGGTACGCAGTATTTT	CASSPGLAGHLTGTQYF
TRBV11-2	.	TRBJ2-7	.	15	TGTGCCAGCACCCCCTTAGAAGCGGCCAACTACGAGCAGTACTTC	CASTPLEAANYEQYF
TRBV28	once	TRBJ2-7	TRBD1	16	TGTGCCAGCAGTTTATGGACAGGGGGAGTATCCTTCAAGCAGTACTTC	CASSLWTGGVSFKQYF
TRBV12-3/TRBV12-4	many	TRBJ2-7	TRBD1	13	TGTGCCAGCAGTCTCCGGGGCAGGGGGGAGCAGTACTTC	CASSLRGRGEQYF
TRBV6-6	.	TRBJ2-2	.	11	TGTGCCAGCCGGGACGGCGGGGAACTGTTTTTT	CASRDGGELFF
TRBV11-2	.	TRBJ2-7	.	14	TGTGCCAGTACCAACCAGGAGGCGGGGTACGAGCAGCACTTC	CASTNQEAGYEQHF
TRBV11-2	.	TRBJ2-3	.	18	TGTGTCAGCAGCCCCCTGACTATCGGGGGCTACAACACAGATACGCAGTATTTT	CVSSPLTIGGYNTDTQYF
TRBV28	.	TRBJ1-1	.	14	TGTGGCAGCAGTTTCTACGATCCCGAGACTGAAGCTCTCTTT	CGSSFYDPETEALF
TRBV29-1	.	TRBJ1-2	.	13	TGCAGCGCCGTTCTGGCCCAAAACTATGGCCACACCTTC	CSAVLAQNYGHTF
TRBV4-1	.	TRBJ2-7	.	16	TGCGTCAGCAGCGCAACATGGGGACCGGCAGCCTACGAGCCGTACTTC	CVSSATWGPAAYEPYF
TRBV29-1	.	TRBJ2-4	TRBD1	13	TGCAGCGTGACAGGGGAAGAGGGGATCATTCGGTACTTT	CSVTGEEGIIRYF
TRBV2	.	TRBJ2-1	.	14	TGTGCCTGCGACGATCCCCATATCTACAATGAGCTGTTCTTC	CACDDPHIYNELFF
TRBV28	.	TRBJ1-6	TRBD1	16	TGCGCCAACAGTCTCCGGACAGGAGGCATAGATTCACCCCTCCACTTT	CANSLRTGGIDSPLHF
TRBV5-1	many	TRBJ2-1	.	15	TGCGCCAGCAGCTTGTCACCTACTAGTAGCAATGAGCAGTTCTTC	CASSLSPTSSNEQFF
TRBV28	.	TRBJ1-5	.	19	TGTGCCAGCAGTCCCATTGGGGGCACTGGGAGGGCGAGAGGTCAGCCCCAGCATTTT	CASSPIGGTGRARGQPQHF
TRBV9	many	TRBJ2-1	TRBD1	17	TGTGCCAGCAGCGTAGGGGGGGGACAGGGGTTCCCGGATGAGCAGTTCTTC	CASSVGGGQGFPDEQFF
TRBV11-2	.	TRBJ2-2	TRBD2	15	TGTGCTAGCAGCTTTACATACGGAAAGAGCGGGAAGCTGTTTTTT	CASSFTYGKSGKLFF
TRBV6-5	.	TRBJ1-6	.	17	TGTGCCGGCAGTACCACACATGGGACATTTTATAATTCACCCCTCCACTTT	CAGSTTHGTFYNSPLHF
TRBV11-2	once	TRBJ2-5	.	15	TGTGCCATCAGCCTCCAAGCACCAGGGCGGGAGACCCAGTACTTC	CAISLQAPGRETQYF
TRBV4-1	.	TRBJ2-6	.	15	TGCACCAGCAGCCAGGATTTTAGTGGGGCCAACGTCTTGACTTTC	CTSSQDFSGANVLTF
TRBV11-2	.	TRBJ1-2	TRBD1	14	TGTGCCAGCAGCACAGTCGACAGGGACTACGGCTACACCTTC	CASSTVDRDYGYTF
TRBV29-1	.	TRBJ2-7	.	13	TGCAGCGTTGGGCCCCTGGGTGGTTATGAGCAGTACTTC	CSVGPLGGYEQYF
TRBV7-8	.	TRBJ2-1	.	13	TGTGTCATCAGTCACCAAGGAGGGGCTGAGCAGTTCTTC	CVISHQGGAEQFF
TRBV7-9	.	TRBJ2-2	.	15	TGTGGCAGCAGCTTGGGCAGGGCTACTACCTGGGAGCTGTTTTTT	CGSSLGRATTWELFF
TRBV10-3	many	TRBJ1-2	.	12	TGTGCCATCAGTGATGATTACTATGGCTACACCTTC	CAISDDYYGYTF
TRBV20-1	.	TRBJ2-2	TRBD2	16	TGCAGTACTAGAGTGAAAATAGCGGGAGGTACCGGGGAGCTGTTTTTT	CSTRVKIAGGTGELFF
TRBV6-5	many	TRBJ2-2	.	14	TGTGCCAGCAGCAGGGCAGGACACACCGGGGAGCTGTTTTTT	CASSRAGHTGELFF
TRBV28	many	TRBJ1-2	TRBD1	13	TGTGCCAGCAGTCCCGTAAACGACAGGGCCCTCACCTTC	CASSPVNDRALTF
TRBV25-1	once	TRBJ1-4	.	15	TGTGCCAGCAAGGGGCGACAGGATGTTAATGAAAAACTGTTTTTT	CASKGRQDVNEKLFF
TRBV7-9	.	TRBJ2-2	.	15	TGTGCCGCGTCCCCGGAACAGTTGGACACCGGGGAGCTGTTTTTT	CAASPEQLDTGELFF
TRBV6-5	.	TRBJ2-7	.	15	TGTGCCAGCAGTTACGCACTAACGGGGGCCTACGAGCAGAACTTC	CASSYALTGAYEQNF
TRBV6-6	.	TRBJ2-3	.	13	TGTGCCGCCAGTTCCCCCAGCGGCGATACGCAGTATTTT	CAASSPSGDTQYF
TRBV20-1	once	TRBJ2-3	TRBD2	12	TGCAGTGCACTAGCGGGAGCAGATACGCAGTATTTT	CSALAGADTQYF
TRBV6-1	.	TRBJ2-2	TRBD2	16	TGTGCCAGCAGTGTAGGACGGGGGGGCAACACCGGGGAGTTGTTTTTT	CASSVGRGGNTGELFF
TRBV14	.	TRBJ2-7	.	12	TGTGCCAGCAGCCAAGACGGAGTGAAGCGGTACTTC	CASSQDGVKRYF
TRBV6-1	.	TRBJ2-1	.	16	TGTGCCAACAGCCTTGAAACAAGGGGCATTTACAATGAGCAGTTCTTC	CANSLETRGIYNEQFF
TRBV11-2	.	TRBJ2-3	TRBD2	18	TGTGCCAGCAGCTTAACTACTAATGGGAGGGCGGGGCGAGATACACAGTATTTT	CASSLTTNGRAGRDTQYF